Shown below are 27 T cell receptor beta chains from a single sample sequenced in a study of Ad26.COV2.S vaccination and SARS-CoV-2 variants (dated by TCRdb to about 2021). The library came from the immunoSEQ multiplex PCR assay. TCRdb stores this immuneACCESS table with in-frame sequences only. Part of the clones is absent; in the studies checked, under half of the shortfall reflects unresolved V genes, and no reason is known for the rest. The sample table lists 300,000 to 400,000 clones, approximately 86% of them with a count of one. The ten largest make up 2.1% of the sample. What the treatment or condition label conveys for this sample: some 19 received Ad26.COV2.S at low or high dose, single or two shots; about 5 received placebo; per-sample allocation not given. Repertoires of vaccine and placebo recipients were sequenced from samples collected on day 63 after the first injection. The starting material was peripheral blood, obtained in a trial of Ad26.COV2.S vaccine versus placebo. The receptors were sampled from a person aged 18-60 years who received the Ad26.COV2.S COVID-19 vaccine or a placebo.

The chain combines TRBV3-1 (or the pseudogene TRBV3-2) with TRBJ1-2, with D uncertain. The CDR3 is made up of 16 amino acids. CDR1 LGHDT and CDR2 YNNKEL come from the germline V gene (reference sequence). V was cut by 0 bases and J by 8 bases, with 19 bases left in between. CDR3 coding DNA: TGTGCCAGCAGCCAAGATCTCGTCCTTAGGCCCGCCGGCTACACCTTC. Encoded protein: CASSQDLVLRPAGYTF.

The genes are TRBV3-1 (or the pseudogene TRBV3-2) and TRBJ1-6; D unclear. The CDR3 covers 15 residues. Between the trimmed V and J ends, which lost 1 base and 9 bases, there was a span of 13 bases. The germline V gene encodes CDR1 LGHDT and CDR2 YNNKEL (reference sequence). The CDR3, as DNA: TGTGCCAGCAGCCAAGGAAGGGTTGGTGCTTCACCCCTCCACTTT. Translating it yields CASSQGRVGASPLHF.

The chain links TRBV19 to TRBJ2-3; D call uncertain. The CDR3 covers 15 residues. Trimming pared 1 base from V and 2 bases from J, leaving 10 bases between. Per the germline V gene, CDR1 is LNHDA and CDR2 is SQIVND (reference sequence). Written as DNA, the CDR3 is TGTGCCAGTAGTATAGGTGACTTGACCACAGATACGCAGTATTTT. Translated, it gives CASSIGDLTTDTQYF.

The chain recombines TRBV24-1 with TRBJ1-1; TRBD1 matches 8 bases. J was trimmed by 7 bases and V by 3 bases; bases with no gene match: 9. CDR1 KGHDR and CDR2 SFDVKD come from the germline V gene. This CDR3 is 15 amino acids long. The CDR3 DNA reads as TGTGCCACCAGTGATGGACAGGGTAGAGTAGTTGAAGCTTTCTTT. Amino acids: CATSDGQGRVVEAFF.

The chain has TRBV11-3 and TRBJ1-2; D unresolved. Between the trimmed V and J ends, which lost 8 bases and 12 bases, there was a span of 10 bases. Per germline, CDR1 SGHNT and CDR2 YENEEA. This CDR3 is 9 amino acids long. The CDR3 is CASPTSDTF. CDR3 nucleotide sequence: TGTGCCAGCCCGACTTCCGACACCTTC. The entire variable domain, with the rest obtained from reference TRBV11-3 and TRBJ1-2, is as follows: EAGVVQSPRYKIIEKKQPVAFWCNPISGHNTLYWYLQNLGQGPELLIRYENEEAVDDSQLPKDRFSAERLKGVDSTLKIQPAELGDSAVYLCASPTSDTFGSGTRLTVV.

V gene TRBV19 combines with J gene TRBJ2-1; 8 bases fit TRBD2. V was pared by 2 bases and J by 7 bases, with 7 bases of the junction left unmatched. This CDR3 comprises 15 residues. Germline V CDR1 and CDR2: LNHDA, SQIVND (reference sequence). CDR3 bases: TGTGCCAGTAGTATAAACGGGGGGGCGACGAATGAGCAGTTCTTC. Translating it yields CASSINGGATNEQFF. Looking up the rest from reference TRBV19 and TRBJ2-1 gives the full variable domain: DGGITQSPKYLFRKEGQNVTLSCEQNLNHDAMYWYRQDPGQGLRLIYYSQIVNDFQKGDIAEGYSVSREKKESFPLTVTSAQKNPTAFYLCASSINGGATNEQFFGPGTRLTVL.

Remarks on this clone: A read error is possible here, since a much larger clone lies one base away. Other DNA sequences in the same sample also yield this CDR3. The V gene is TRBV5-6, the J gene TRBJ1-1; perhaps TRBD1 as D (5 bases). This CDR3 has 16 amino acids. Per germline, CDR1 SGHDT and CDR2 YYEEEE. DNA of the CDR3: TGTGCTAGCAGCTTTAGCGGCGGGGCCTCTAACACTGAAGCTTTCTTT. It yields the protein CASSFSGGASNTEAFF.

The rearrangement links TRBV7-9 to TRBJ1-1, with D maybe TRBD1 (6 bases). The germline CDR1 and CDR2 sequences are SEHNR and FQNEAQ (reference sequence). Trimming stripped 2 bases from V and 1 base from J, with 14 bases between. CDR3 size: 16 residues. This chain's CDR3 is CASSLQGPLWNTEAFF. The CDR3 nucleotides are TGTGCCAGCAGCTTACAGGGGCCCCTCTGGAACACTGAAGCTTTCTTT.

CDR3 in DNA: TGTGCTAGTGGTTTGGTGGACAGGGGACCCGGGGAGCTGTTTTTT. Translation: CASGLVDRGPGELFF. The chain links TRBV12-5 to TRBJ2-2; 9 nucleotides align to TRBD1. Germline CDR1 reads LGHNT; CDR2 reads FRNRAP. Trimming at V came to 0 bases and at J to 6 bases, leaving 2 bases not matched to a gene. The CDR3 spans 15 residues.

The V and J genes are TRBV12-5 and TRBJ1-5; 9 positions agree with TRBD1. This CDR3 spans 15 amino acids. J gave up 11 bases and V 4 bases, and 12 bases lay outside the gene matches. The germline V gene encodes CDR1 LGHNT and CDR2 FRNRAP. CDR3: CASGSGDREFRTQHF. CDR3 DNA: TGTGCTAGTGGTTCCGGGGACAGGGAGTTTAGGACCCAGCATTTT.

The chain has TRBV29-1 and TRBJ2-7, with 9 bases lining up with TRBD1. Per the germline V gene, CDR1 is SQVTM and CDR2 is ANQGSEA. V gave up 6 bases and J gave up 4 bases; unmatched junction bases: 7. The length of the CDR3 is 13 residues. The CDR3: CSVGKGQGYEQYF. The DNA of the CDR3 is TGCAGCGTAGGTAAGGGACAGGGTTACGAGCAGTACTTC.

This clone has a single count. V is TRBV6-4 and J is TRBJ1-3; possibly TRBD1 for D (5 bases). Looked up from germline, CDR1 is MRHNA and CDR2 is SNTAGT. This CDR3 spans 18 amino acids. V dropped 2 bases and J dropped 0 bases, with 17 bases sitting between them. CDR3: CASSDAPPGPYSGNTIYF. For the CDR3, the DNA is TGTGCCAGCAGTGACGCCCCACCAGGGCCTTACTCTGGAAACACCATATATTTT.

The table lists this clone with a few counts. The rearrangement uses TRBV20-1 and TRBJ1-2; a possible D gene is TRBD1 (5 bases). Trimming pared 3 bases from V and 8 bases from J, leaving 22 bases between. CDR1 is DFQATT and CDR2 is SNEGSKA in the germline V gene (reference sequence). CDR3 length equals 15 residues. CDR3 sequence reads: CSASGTGTQSGGYTF. The CDR3 nucleotides read TGCAGTGCTAGTGGGACCGGGACGCAAAGCGGGGGCTACACCTTC.

This rearrangement joins TRBV20-1 to TRBJ1-1; D remains ambiguous. The ends were cut back, 0 bases at V and 7 bases at J, with 6 bases in the middle. CDR1 and CDR2 from the germline V gene are DFQATT and SNEGSKA (reference sequence). The CDR3 has 11 residues. The CDR3 nucleotides are TGCAGTGCTAGAGAGGTGGGTGAAGCTTTCTTT. Its translation: CSAREVGEAFF.

The rearrangement uses TRBV6-5 and TRBJ1-5, with D perhaps matching TRBD1 (5 bases). Germline values: CDR1 MNHEY, CDR2 SVGAGI. CDR3 length: 14 residues. V was cut by 7 bases and J by 5 bases, with 15 bases left in between. The CDR3 sequence: CASMAGREYQPQHF. For the CDR3, the DNA is TGTGCCAGCATGGCAGGGCGAGAGTATCAGCCCCAGCATTTT.

J is TRBJ2-5 and V is TRBV2, with D possibly matching TRBD1 (6 bases). CDR1 is SNHLY and CDR2 is FYNNEI in the germline V gene. V lost 6 bases and J 4 bases, leaving 9 bases between the germline ends. This CDR3 comprises 12 residues. CDR3 sequence reads: CASRGQRETQYF. In DNA form, the CDR3 reads TGTGCCAGCAGGGGACAACGAGAGACCCAGTACTTC.

In its sample, this clone was seen a few times. The chain carries TRBV6-6 and TRBJ1-2; D unclear. The CDR3 is made up of 13 amino acids. V dropped 2 bases and J dropped 3 bases, with 7 bases sitting between them. Germline CDR1 MNHNY, CDR2 SVGAGI (reference sequence). The CDR3 here is CASSYTEDYGYTF. The CDR3 coding sequence is TGTGCCAGCAGTTACACAGAGGACTATGGCTACACCTTC.

V usage is TRBV19 and J usage is TRBJ2-3, with 7 bases lining up with TRBD1. The CDR3 has 15 residues. Germline assignment: CDR1 LNHDA and CDR2 SQIVND (reference sequence). V was pared by 3 bases and J by 1 base, with 4 bases of the junction left unmatched. CDR3 sequence reads: CASSIVTGGTDTQYF. In nucleotides, the CDR3 is TGTGCCAGTAGTATTGTAACAGGGGGCACAGATACGCAGTATTTT.

The J gene is TRBJ2-7, the V gene TRBV7-9; TRBD2 is a possible D gene (5 bases). Germline CDR1 SEHNR, CDR2 FQNEAQ (reference sequence). The CDR3 covers 13 residues. V shed 5 bases and J shed 5 bases, with 13 bases lying between them. CDR3 coding DNA: TGTGCCAGCAGCCCCGGACCGCGGGACGAGCAGTACTTC. This sequence encodes CASSPGPRDEQYF. The complete variable domain, with remaining parts taken from reference TRBV7-9 and TRBJ2-7, reads DTGVSQNPRHKITKRGQNVTFRCDPISEHNRLYWYRQTLGQGPEFLTYFQNEAQLEKSRLLSDRFSAERPKGSFSTLEIQRTEQGDSAMYLCASSPGPRDEQYFGPGTRLTVT.

This chain connects TRBV7-2 to TRBJ1-1, with D possibly matching TRBD1 (5 bases). This CDR3 comprises 15 residues. Germline V lookup: CDR1 SGHTA, CDR2 FQGNSA. The ends were cut back, 5 bases at V and 2 bases at J, with 15 bases in the middle. This CDR3 is CASSPRGTLNTEAFF. DNA for the CDR3: TGTGCCAGCAGCCCCCGCGGGACTCTCAACACTGAAGCTTTCTTT.

The CDR3 DNA follows: TGCGCCAGCAGCCAGCCAGTACGGGCCAAAAACATTCAGTACTTC. Its protein is CASSQPVRAKNIQYF. The chain recombines TRBV4-1 with TRBJ2-4; D is undetermined. Germline V CDR1 and CDR2: MGHRA, YSYEKL. The length of the CDR3 is 15 residues. Trimming shortened V by 3 bases and J by 1 base, and 10 bases separated the two germline ends.

The chain combines TRBV5-6 with TRBJ1-3, with D perhaps matching TRBD1 (6 bases). The CDR3 extends over 15 amino acids. Trimming removed 4 bases at V and 0 bases at J, with 11 bases between. Germline assignment: CDR1 SGHDT and CDR2 YYEEEE. CDR3 protein: CASSARDTSGNTIYF. DNA for the CDR3: TGTGCCAGCAGCGCGAGGGACACCTCTGGAAACACCATATATTTT. Variable domain in full (rest from reference TRBV5-6 and TRBJ1-3): DAGVTQSPTHLIKTRGQQVTLRCSPKSGHDTVSWYQQALGQGPQFIFQYYEEEERQRGNFPDRFSGHQFPNYSSELNVNALLLGDSALYLCASSARDTSGNTIYFGEGSWLTVV.

This clone was observed a single time. J is TRBJ1-4 and V is TRBV2; D ambiguous. CDR3 length: 15 residues. V gave up 3 bases and J gave up 0 bases, with 8 bases separating them. Per the germline V gene, CDR1 is SNHLY and CDR2 is FYNNEI. CDR3 sequence reads: CASSEFHATNEKLFF. CDR3 bases: TGTGCCAGCAGTGAGTTTCATGCAACTAATGAAAAACTGTTTTTT.

In DNA form, the CDR3 reads TGTGCCAGTAGTATACGCCGGTGGGATACGCAGTATTTT. This codes for CASSIRRWDTQYF. V usage is TRBV19 and J usage is TRBJ2-3; no firm D call. The V gene lost 2 bases and the J gene lost 6 bases, with 9 bases spanning the gap. There are 13 residues in the CDR3. CDR1 LNHDA and CDR2 SQIVND come from the germline V gene (reference sequence).

J is TRBJ2-6 and V is TRBV11-2, with D possibly TRBD1 on 5 matching bases. This CDR3 has 14 amino acids. The germline V and J ends were trimmed by 9 bases and 0 bases, with 9 bases remaining between them. The germline gives CDR1 SGHAT, CDR2 FQNNGV. The CDR3 is CASTTVSGANVLTF. In DNA, the CDR3 is TGTGCCAGTACGACAGTCTCTGGGGCCAACGTCCTGACTTTC.

V is TRBV7-9 and J is TRBJ1-1; 7 bases map to TRBD1. Losses at the gene ends were 2 bases for V and 4 bases for J; bases not matched to a gene: 7. The CDR3 has 15 amino acids. The germline V gene encodes CDR1 SEHNR and CDR2 FQNEAQ (reference sequence). This CDR3 reads CASSLQTGEITEAFF. In DNA, the CDR3 is TGTGCCAGCAGCTTACAAACAGGGGAGATCACTGAAGCTTTCTTT.

This sequence joins TRBV6-5 and TRBJ2-3; 7 bases line up with TRBD1. Germline V gene data show CDR1 as MNHEY and CDR2 as SVGAGI. The J segment lost 2 bases and the V segment lost 7 bases, leaving 6 bases of the junction unmatched. CDR3 length: 14 residues. Here the CDR3 DNA reads TGTGCCAGCAATCCCGACAGGGCCACAGATACGCAGTATTTT. This codes for CASNPDRATDTQYF.